Presented here are 9 T cell receptor beta chains from one specimen sequenced in a study of multiple sclerosis patients with progressive multifocal leukoencephalopathy. Clones were read by immunoSEQ multiplex PCR, and TCRdb kept only the in-frame ones, dropping some. The sample carries 25,000 to 35,000 clones, more than 85% recorded once. As to time point: time of PML onset. The sample here was PBMCs, taken from a patient treated with natalizumab. These receptor sequences come from a human donor with progressive multifocal leukoencephalopathy.

The V gene is TRBV19, the J gene TRBJ1-5; the D gene is possibly TRBD1 (6 bases). Germline lookup yields CDR1 LNHDA and CDR2 SQIVND (reference sequence). Trimming took 3 bases from V and 2 from J, leaving 14 bases between them. CDR3 length: 16 residues. The CDR3 protein is CASSIGTSWGNQPQHF. The CDR3 DNA reads TGTGCCAGTAGTATCGGGACATCGTGGGGCAATCAGCCCCAGCATTTT.

The chain recombines TRBV7-2 with TRBJ2-7; no definite D call. Trimming cost V 7 bases and J 11 bases, with 21 bases left between them. Germline V gives CDR1 SGHTA, CDR2 FQGNSA. The CDR3 spans 13 residues. The CDR3 here is CASTRNGPPEKYF. In DNA, the CDR3 is TGTGCCAGCACCCGAAACGGGCCCCCTGAAAAGTACTTC.

The rearrangement uses TRBV7-2 and TRBJ2-3, with 9 bases identical to TRBD1. Germline V gene lookup returns CDR1 SGHTA and CDR2 FQGNSA. Trimming cost V 5 bases and J 0 bases; bases outside gene matches: 3. The length of the CDR3 is 15 residues. The chain's CDR3 is CASSTGGASTDTQYF. The DNA of the CDR3 is TGTGCCAGCAGCACAGGGGGCGCAAGCACAGATACGCAGTATTTT.

The V and J genes are TRBV10-3 and TRBJ1-6, with 10 nucleotides matching TRBD1. The CDR3 has 16 residues. Trimming removed 2 bases from V and 6 bases from J; junction bases left unmatched: 4. CDR1 ENHRY and CDR2 SYGVKD come from the germline V gene. Here the CDR3 reads CAISETWDRGNSPLHF. The CDR3 DNA is TGTGCCATCAGTGAGACTTGGGACAGGGGTAATTCACCCCTCCACTTT.

The chain combines TRBV7-7 with TRBJ2-1; D is unresolved. This CDR3 is built from 13 residues. Germline CDR1 reads SSHAT; CDR2 reads FNYEAQ (reference sequence). V was clipped by 1 base and J by 6 bases, with 7 bases between them. CDR3 loop: CASSLEPSNEQFF. The CDR3 bases are TGTGCCAGCAGCTTAGAACCTTCCAATGAGCAGTTCTTC.

This rearrangement joins TRBV30 to TRBJ2-3; a possible D gene is TRBD2 (5 bases). Germline CDR1 and CDR2: GTSNPN and SVGIG (reference sequence). This CDR3 is 15 amino acids long. V dropped 3 bases and J dropped 6 bases, with 19 bases sitting between them. CDR3 protein: CAWSPELAPPDTQYF. The CDR3 DNA reads as TGTGCCTGGAGCCCCGAGCTAGCTCCCCCGGATACGCAGTATTTT.

The chain links TRBV30 to TRBJ1-3, with 7 nucleotides matching TRBD1. V gave up 5 bases and J gave up 7 bases; unmatched junction bases: 5. The CDR3 totals 12 residues. Germline V gives CDR1 GTSNPN, CDR2 SVGIG (reference sequence). The DNA of the CDR3 is TGTGCCTGGGCCCCAGGGGGGAACACCATATATTTT. It encodes CAWAPGGNTIYF.

This chain uses TRBV5-6 with TRBJ2-2; 7 bases align to TRBD2. CDR1 is SGHDT, CDR2 YYEEEE, per germline. The CDR3 covers 17 residues. With V trimmed by 3 bases and J by 5 bases, 13 bases remained unmatched. The CDR3 is CASSWGGSWGSTGELFF. Written as DNA, the CDR3 is TGTGCCAGCAGCTGGGGAGGGTCGTGGGGTAGTACCGGGGAGCTGTTTTTT. The full variable domain, rest sourced from reference TRBV5-6 and TRBJ2-2, is DAGVTQSPTHLIKTRGQQVTLRCSPKSGHDTVSWYQQALGQGPQFIFQYYEEEERQRGNFPDRFSGHQFPNYSSELNVNALLLGDSALYLCASSWGGSWGSTGELFFGEGSRLTVL.

The chain employs TRBV5-1 and TRBJ1-1; D perhaps matches TRBD1 (6 bases). Germline CDR1 SGHRS, CDR2 YFSETQ. V lost 6 bases and J lost 3, with 15 bases in between. The CDR3 is 14 residues long. The CDR3 is CASTPGSGDTEAFF. The DNA of the CDR3 is TGCGCCAGCACCCCAGGTTCAGGGGACACTGAAGCTTTCTTT.